The T cell receptor (beta chain) under discussion was sequenced for a study of blood T cell repertoires in COVID-19. TCRdb keeps only in-frame clones here, not all; method: immunoSEQ multiplex PCR. The table includes around 250,000 clones, 86% detected once. This clone was recorded only once. The sample holds other DNA sequences that translate to the same CDR3. Germline-derived CDR1 and CDR2 are SGHTA and FQGNSA. The CDR3 totals 14 residues. V shed 3 bases, J shed 0 bases, and the junction held 0 bases outside the gene matches. The sequencing input was peripheral blood. The V and J genes are TRBV7-2 and TRBJ2-7, with 9 bases matching TRBD1. The clonotype originates from an elderly man with acute or convalescent COVID-19. This CDR3 is CASSLTGGSYEQYF. In DNA, the CDR3 is TGTGCCAGCAGCTTGACAGGGGGCTCCTACGAGCAGTACTTC.